Shown below are 2 T cell receptor beta chains from a single sample sequenced in a study of regulatory T cells in long-lasting Graves disease. Time point described: newly diagnosed GD, antithyroid drugs for less than 3 months. Isolated PBMC RNA provided the starting material for the TCR library. The authors built TCR beta libraries using iRepertoire HTBI primers and Arm-PCR of CDR3 regions. TCRdb re-called the multiplex PCR reads through MiXCR, storing one row per CDR3 protein. Among around 460,000 distinct CDR3 sequences listed, around 15% were seen once. The sample was also linked to a second study, of T cells in Graves' hyperthyroidism and ophthalmopathy.

The sequencing used peripheral blood mononuclear cells (PBMCs), collected at new diagnosis, from a patient treated with antithyroid drugs. The receptors originated from a woman between 50 and 59 years old with Graves disease.

This clonotype was seen ten or more times. The chain carries TRBV6-5 and TRBJ2-7, with 12 nucleotides matching TRBD2. Germline CDR1 reads MNHEY; CDR2 reads SVGAGI. V lost 0 bases, J lost 6 bases, and 6 bases stayed unmatched. This CDR3 spans 16 amino acids. CDR3 sequence: CASSYSSALAGGEQYF. In DNA, the CDR3 is TGTGCCAGCAGTTACTCGTCGGCACTAGCGGGAGGCGAGCAGTACTTC.

At least ten counts were recorded for this clonotype. V usage is TRBV28 and J usage is TRBJ1-2, with a possible D match to TRBD1 (5 bases). The CDR3 consists of 16 residues. V lost 5 bases and J 2 bases, leaving 18 bases between the germline ends. From germline, CDR1 is MDHEN and CDR2 SYDVKM. The CDR3 protein is CASSPPPTDRNYGYTF. The CDR3 DNA reads TGTGCCAGCAGTCCCCCCCCGACAGATCGAAACTATGGCTACACCTTC.